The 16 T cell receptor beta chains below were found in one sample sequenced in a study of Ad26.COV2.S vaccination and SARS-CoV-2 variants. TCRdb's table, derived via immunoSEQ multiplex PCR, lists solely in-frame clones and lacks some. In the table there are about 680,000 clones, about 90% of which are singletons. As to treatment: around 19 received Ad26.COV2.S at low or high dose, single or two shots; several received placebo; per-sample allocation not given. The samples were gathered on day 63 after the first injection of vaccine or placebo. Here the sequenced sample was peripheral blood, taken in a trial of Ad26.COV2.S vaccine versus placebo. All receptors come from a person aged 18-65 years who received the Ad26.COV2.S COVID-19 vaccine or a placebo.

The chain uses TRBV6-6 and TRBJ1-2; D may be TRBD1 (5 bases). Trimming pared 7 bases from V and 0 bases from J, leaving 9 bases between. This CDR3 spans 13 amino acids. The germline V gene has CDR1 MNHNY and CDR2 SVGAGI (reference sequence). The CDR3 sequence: CASKPGPNYGYTF. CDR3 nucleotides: TGTGCCAGCAAACCAGGGCCTAACTATGGCTACACCTTC.

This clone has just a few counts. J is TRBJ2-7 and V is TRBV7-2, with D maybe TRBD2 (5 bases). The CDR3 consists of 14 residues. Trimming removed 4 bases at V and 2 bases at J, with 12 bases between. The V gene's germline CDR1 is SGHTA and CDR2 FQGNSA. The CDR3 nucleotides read TGTGCCAGCAGCTCCCCCGGGATCACCTACGAGCAGTACTTC. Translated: CASSSPGITYEQYF.

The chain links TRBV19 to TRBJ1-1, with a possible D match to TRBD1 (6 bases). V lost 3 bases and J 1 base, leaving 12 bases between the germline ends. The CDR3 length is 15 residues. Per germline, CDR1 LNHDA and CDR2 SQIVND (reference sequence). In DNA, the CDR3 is TGTGCCAGTAGTATTTCAGGGGTCGCGAACACTGAAGCTTTCTTT. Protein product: CASSISGVANTEAFF.

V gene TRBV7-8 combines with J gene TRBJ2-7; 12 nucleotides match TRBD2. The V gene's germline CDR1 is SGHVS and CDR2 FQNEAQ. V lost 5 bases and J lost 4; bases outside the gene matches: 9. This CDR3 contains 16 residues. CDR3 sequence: CASSPRLAGAPYEQYF. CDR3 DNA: TGTGCCAGCAGCCCCCGACTAGCGGGAGCCCCTTACGAGCAGTACTTC.

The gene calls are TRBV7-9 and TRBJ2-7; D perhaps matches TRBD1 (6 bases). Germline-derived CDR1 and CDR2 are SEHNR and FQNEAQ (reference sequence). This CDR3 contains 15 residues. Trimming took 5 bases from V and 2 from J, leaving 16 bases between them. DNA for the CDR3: TGTGCCAGCAGCCCCCACCAGCGGACAGCCTACGAGCAGTACTTC. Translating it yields CASSPHQRTAYEQYF.

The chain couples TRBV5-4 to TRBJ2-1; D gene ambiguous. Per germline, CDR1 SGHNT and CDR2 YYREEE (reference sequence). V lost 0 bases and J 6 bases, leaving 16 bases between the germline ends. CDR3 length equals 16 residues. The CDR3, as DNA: TGTGCCAGCAGCTTGGCCCCCCTGCTGAGTACCAATGAGCAGTTCTTC. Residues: CASSLAPLLSTNEQFF.

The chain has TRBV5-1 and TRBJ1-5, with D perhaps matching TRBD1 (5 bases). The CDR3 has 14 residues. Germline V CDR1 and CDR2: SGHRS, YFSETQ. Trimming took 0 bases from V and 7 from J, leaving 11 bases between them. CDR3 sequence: CASSLEWGNQPQHF. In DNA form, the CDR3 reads TGCGCCAGCAGCTTGGAGTGGGGGAACCAGCCCCAGCATTTT.

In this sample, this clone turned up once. The CDR3 DNA reads as TGTGCCTGGAGTACAGGGGGACGGGTAGCTTTCTTT. This translates into CAWSTGGRVAFF. V gene TRBV30 combines with J gene TRBJ1-1; TRBD1 aligns across 8 bases. The CDR3 totals 12 residues. The junction had 6 bases not matched to a gene; V was cut back by 2 bases and J by 10 bases. Germline loops: CDR1 GTSNPN, CDR2 SVGIG (reference sequence).

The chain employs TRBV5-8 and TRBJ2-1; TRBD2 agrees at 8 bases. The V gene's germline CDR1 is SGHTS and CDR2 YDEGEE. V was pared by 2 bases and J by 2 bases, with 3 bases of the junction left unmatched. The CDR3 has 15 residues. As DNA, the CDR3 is TGTGCCAGCAGCTTCGGCGGGGGGCCCTACAATGAGCAGTTCTTC. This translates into CASSFGGGPYNEQFF.

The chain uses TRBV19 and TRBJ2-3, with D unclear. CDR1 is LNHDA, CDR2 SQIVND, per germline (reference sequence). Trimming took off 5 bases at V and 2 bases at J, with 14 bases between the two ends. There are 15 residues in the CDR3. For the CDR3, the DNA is TGTGCCAGTAGTCCCCCGGCGGCCCTCACAGATACGCAGTATTTT. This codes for CASSPPAALTDTQYF.

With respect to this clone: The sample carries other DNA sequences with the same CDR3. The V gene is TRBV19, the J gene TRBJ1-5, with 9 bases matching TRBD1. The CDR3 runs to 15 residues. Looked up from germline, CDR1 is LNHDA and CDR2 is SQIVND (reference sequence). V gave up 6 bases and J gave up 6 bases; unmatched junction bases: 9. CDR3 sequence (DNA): TGTGCCAGTAGCTTGACAGGGGGGTTGGGTCAGCCCCAGCATTTT. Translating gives CASSLTGGLGQPQHF.

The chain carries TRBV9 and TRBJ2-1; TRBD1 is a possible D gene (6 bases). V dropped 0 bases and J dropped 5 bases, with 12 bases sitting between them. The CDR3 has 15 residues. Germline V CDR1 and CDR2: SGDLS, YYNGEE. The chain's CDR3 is CASSVEVRTDNEQFF. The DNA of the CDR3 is TGTGCCAGCAGCGTAGAGGTCAGGACAGACAATGAGCAGTTCTTC.

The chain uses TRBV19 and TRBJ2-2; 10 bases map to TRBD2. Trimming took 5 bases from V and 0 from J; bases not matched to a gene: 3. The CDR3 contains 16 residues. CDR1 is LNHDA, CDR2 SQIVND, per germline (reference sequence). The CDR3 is CASSSSGSSNTGELFF. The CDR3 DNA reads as TGTGCCAGTAGTTCTAGCGGGAGTTCGAACACCGGGGAGCTGTTTTTT.

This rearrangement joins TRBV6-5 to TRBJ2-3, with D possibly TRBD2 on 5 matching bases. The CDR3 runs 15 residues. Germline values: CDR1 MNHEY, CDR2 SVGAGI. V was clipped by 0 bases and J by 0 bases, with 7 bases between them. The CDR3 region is CASSYSGGSTDTQYF. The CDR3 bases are TGTGCCAGCAGTTACTCGGGCGGGAGCACAGATACGCAGTATTTT.

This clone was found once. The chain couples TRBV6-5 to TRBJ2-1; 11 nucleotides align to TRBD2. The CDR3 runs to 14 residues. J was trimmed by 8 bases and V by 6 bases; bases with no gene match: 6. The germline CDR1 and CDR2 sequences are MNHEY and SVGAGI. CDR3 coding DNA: TGTGCCAGCAGCCCGGGACTAGCGGTAGATGAGCAGTTCTTC. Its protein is CASSPGLAVDEQFF.

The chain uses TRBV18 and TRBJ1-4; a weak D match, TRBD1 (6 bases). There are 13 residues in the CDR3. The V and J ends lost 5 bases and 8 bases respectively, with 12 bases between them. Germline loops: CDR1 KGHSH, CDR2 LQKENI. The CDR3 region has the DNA TGTGCCAGCTCAGTGGACAGTCAGGAAAAACTGTTTTTT. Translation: CASSVDSQEKLFF.